A selection of T cell receptor beta chains follows, all from one sample in a study of Ad26.COV2.S vaccination and SARS-CoV-2 variants. Sequenced by immunoSEQ multiplex PCR; TCRdb stores in-frame clones only, minus some. Of about 280,000 clones detected, roughly 86% appear once; the ten largest clones hold about 3.1%. The material was peripheral blood, obtained in a trial of Ad26.COV2.S vaccine versus placebo. All receptors derive from a person between 18 and 65 years old who received the Ad26.COV2.S COVID-19 vaccine or a placebo. Both conserved end residues are part of each CDR3. A D gene is named only where the DNA matches it firmly. Size values are once, few and many counts, or a class for expanded clones, and some rows have none.

CDR3 DNA | CDR3 protein | D gene | J gene | clone size | V gene
TGTGCCAGCAGTTACTCGGGGCGTGAAGGAAACACCATATATTTT | CASSYSGREGNTIYF | NA | TRBJ1-3 | NA | TRBV6-5
TGTGCCAGCTCACCCGGGGGGCCCCAGCATTTT | CASSPGGPQHF | NA | TRBJ1-5 | NA | TRBV18
TGTGCCAGCAGCATCATAGCGGGAGTGGGCCGCACAGATACGCAGTATTTT | CASSIIAGVGRTDTQYF | TRBD2 | TRBJ2-3 | NA | TRBV5-6
TGTGCCAGCCCAAGAAACACCATATATTTT | CASPRNTIYF | NA | TRBJ1-3 | NA | TRBV12-1
TGTGCCAGCAGTTTTCGGGGGGCGGATACGCAGTATTTT | CASSFRGADTQYF | NA | TRBJ2-3 | NA | TRBV6-2/TRBV6-3
TGTGCCAGCAGTTTCGGGGCTGGCCAGCCCCAGCATTTT | CASSFGAGQPQHF | NA | TRBJ1-5 | few | TRBV27
TGTGCCAGCAGTGACAGGGGGCACGCTAATGAAAAACTGTTTTTT | CASSDRGHANEKLFF | TRBD1 | TRBJ1-4 | NA | TRBV2
TGTGCCAGCAGCTCAACCGTGGGGGGCAGGGCCGGGGAGCTGTTTTTT | CASSSTVGGRAGELFF | NA | TRBJ2-2 | NA | TRBV5-4
TGTGCCAGCAGTGTGGGTAGCGGGGGTACAGATACGCAGTATTTT | CASSVGSGGTDTQYF | TRBD2 | TRBJ2-3 | NA | TRBV6-4
TGTGCCAGCAGCCAAGATTTAGGCGGGTCTAGCACAGATACGCAGTATTTT | CASSQDLGGSSTDTQYF | NA | TRBJ2-3 | NA | TRBV3-1/TRBV3-2
TGTGCCAGCCTCTCGGGGATCCAAGAGACCCAGTACTTC | CASLSGIQETQYF | NA | TRBJ2-5 | NA | TRBV18
TGTGCCAGCAGCTTGGCAGGCGGCGGGGGATGGAATGAGCAGTTCTTC | CASSLAGGGGWNEQFF | TRBD2 | TRBJ2-1 | NA | TRBV5-8
TGTGCCAGCAGCACGGACCCTCTTGTGGGGGAGCAGTACTTC | CASSTDPLVGEQYF | NA | TRBJ2-7 | few | TRBV5-4
TGTGCCAGCAGTACGCGGGACAGTCGAAGGTTGGATACGCAGTATTTT | CASSTRDSRRLDTQYF | NA | TRBJ2-3 | NA | TRBV6-2/TRBV6-3
TGTGCCAGCAGTTCTTCAGGTCTCACCGGGGAGCTGTTTTTT | CASSSSGLTGELFF | NA | TRBJ2-2 | NA | TRBV6-6
TGTGCCAGCAGGTCAATTCCCCGTCGTAACACTGAAGCTTTCTTT | CASRSIPRRNTEAFF | NA | TRBJ1-1 | NA | TRBV11-3
TGTGCCAGCAGTTCACAGGGGTCCCCTTTTAATTCACCCCTCCACTTT | CASSSQGSPFNSPLHF | TRBD1 | TRBJ1-6 | once | TRBV7-2
TGTGCCAGCAGCCCACACAGGCTGACAAACACCGGGGAGCTGTTTTTT | CASSPHRLTNTGELFF | NA | TRBJ2-2 | once | TRBV7-2
TGCAGTGCTAGGTACAATGAGCAGTTCTTC | CSARYNEQFF | NA | TRBJ2-1 | once | TRBV20-1
TGTGCCAGCTCACCACTCAACTCCTACACAGATACGCAGTATTTT | CASSPLNSYTDTQYF | NA | TRBJ2-3 | NA | TRBV18
TGTGCCAGCAGCCCAGGAGGGGGGCCGAACACTGAAGCTTTCTTT | CASSPGGGPNTEAFF | NA | TRBJ1-1 | once | TRBV11-3
TGTGCCAGCAGCGTAGAGGGATGGGGCTACACCTTC | CASSVEGWGYTF | NA | TRBJ1-2 | NA | TRBV5-4
TGTGCCAGCTCACCACCAACGACAGGGGGCGTGCAAGAGACCCAGTACTTC | CASSPPTTGGVQETQYF | TRBD1 | TRBJ2-5 | once | TRBV18
TGTGCCAGCAGCGCCGGGGACAGGGCTCCGGAAAAACTGTTTTTT | CASSAGDRAPEKLFF | NA | TRBJ1-4 | NA | TRBV12-1
TGTGCCAGCAGCTTAGACGGCGGGAGGGCCCTTTTTACGCAGTATTTT | CASSLDGGRALFTQYF | TRBD2 | TRBJ2-3 | NA | TRBV11-2
TGTGCCAGCAGCTCCGCCGGGGAGCTGTTTTTT | CASSSAGELFF | NA | TRBJ2-2 | few | TRBV11-2
TGTGCCAGCAGCTTCGCGGGATTACACACTGAAGCTTTCTTT | CASSFAGLHTEAFF | NA | TRBJ1-1 | NA | TRBV7-2
TGCAGTGCTAGTTTGGGCAGGGCGAGGACTAATGAAAAACTGTTTTTT | CSASLGRARTNEKLFF | NA | TRBJ1-4 | NA | TRBV20-1
TGTGCCAGCAGTTACTCCGCAGGGGTCAATGAGCAGTTCTTC | CASSYSAGVNEQFF | NA | TRBJ2-1 | NA | TRBV6-5
TGTGCCAGCAGCTCCAGCAGAGATTCCTACGAGCAGTACTTC | CASSSSRDSYEQYF | NA | TRBJ2-7 | NA | TRBV7-9
TGTGCCAGCAGCCTCCGGAAGGTTTTAGCCGGGGAGCTGTTTTTT | CASSLRKVLAGELFF | NA | TRBJ2-2 | NA | TRBV3-1/TRBV3-2
TGTGCCAGCAGTGTAGGGCAGGGGAATTCACCCCTCCACTTT | CASSVGQGNSPLHF | NA | TRBJ1-6 | NA | TRBV2
TGTGCCAGCAGCTTAGACTGGGACAGGGGGGACGATGGCTACACCTTC | CASSLDWDRGDDGYTF | TRBD1 | TRBJ1-2 | NA | TRBV7-2
TGTGCCAGCAGAGCCAAAGGGGGGCGAAGAGGGGAGCTGTTTTTT | CASRAKGGRRGELFF | NA | TRBJ2-2 | NA | TRBV6-5
TGTGCCAGTAGTCCTAGCGCTAGCTCCTACGAGCAGTACTTC | CASSPSASSYEQYF | NA | TRBJ2-7 | NA | TRBV19